This T cell receptor beta chain was sequenced for a study of cytomegalovirus exposure and HLA in healthy donors. On the study more broadly: It was reported in a later analysis that the same platform had been used for the approximately 110 validation repertoires as for the 550 to 700 first-cohort repertoires.

TCRdb's table, derived via immunoSEQ multiplex PCR, lists solely in-frame clones and lacks some. The sample includes 200,000 or so clones, roughly 84% of them seen just once. V dropped 0 bases and J dropped 1 base, with 12 bases sitting between them. From germline, CDR1 is LNHNV and CDR2 YYDKDF (reference sequence). This CDR3 spans 16 amino acids. J is TRBJ1-1 and V is TRBV15; D is unresolved. This TCR was sampled from a man younger than 35 in good health and CMV-seropositive. Specimen: PBMCs. CDR3 protein: CATSRDFRGWNTEAFF. DNA of the CDR3: TGTGCCACCAGCAGAGATTTTCGGGGATGGAACACTGAAGCTTTCTTT.